These T cell receptor beta chains were read from a single sample in a study of blood T cell repertoires in COVID-19. The table came from immunoSEQ multiplex PCR; TCRdb's copy has only in-frame clones and leaves some out. The sample carries 95,000 to 150,000 clones, 78% recorded once. The sequencing input was peripheral blood. Receptor source: a man aged 70 or older with acute or convalescent COVID-19. CDR3s include the opening cysteine and the closing phenylalanine or tryptophan. The D gene is left open where the match is weak. Clone sizes are given selectively: once, few, many, or a class where the clone is expanded.

V gene: TRBV6-1; clone size: NA; D gene: NA; J gene: TRBJ2-7; CDR3 DNA: TGTGCCAGCAGTGAAAGGGGAAAGAAGCAGTACTTC; CDR3 protein: CASSERGKKQYF
V gene: TRBV7-2; clone size: once; D gene: TRBD1; J gene: TRBJ2-7; CDR3 DNA: TGTGCCAGCACCCCCGGGACAGGGGTCTACGAGCAGTACTTC; CDR3 protein: CASTPGTGVYEQYF
V gene: TRBV15; clone size: NA; D gene: NA; J gene: TRBJ2-7; CDR3 DNA: TGTGCCACCAGCAGAGTCTCCCAGGGGGGCTACGAGCAGTACTTC; CDR3 protein: CATSRVSQGGYEQYF
V gene: TRBV6-2/TRBV6-3; clone size: NA; D gene: TRBD1; J gene: TRBJ2-7; CDR3 DNA: TGTGCCAGCAGCCTTTTTCTTCGCGGGACAGGGTTAAACGAGCAGTACTTC; CDR3 protein: CASSLFLRGTGLNEQYF
V gene: TRBV29-1; clone size: few; D gene: NA; J gene: TRBJ2-7; CDR3 DNA: TGCAGCGTTGGGGGCAGGGGACGGAGCTCCTACGAGCAGTACTTC; CDR3 protein: CSVGGRGRSSYEQYF
V gene: TRBV6-6; clone size: NA; D gene: NA; J gene: TRBJ1-6; CDR3 DNA: TGTGCCAGCAGTTTGGGGAGGAGGGGTAATAATTCACCCCTCCACTTT; CDR3 protein: CASSLGRRGNNSPLHF
V gene: TRBV6-2/TRBV6-3; clone size: once; D gene: NA; J gene: TRBJ2-1; CDR3 DNA: TGTGCCAGCAGCTACTCCCCCTGGGCAGGGGCGCAGTTCTTC; CDR3 protein: CASSYSPWAGAQFF
V gene: TRBV15; clone size: NA; D gene: TRBD1; J gene: TRBJ2-3; CDR3 DNA: TGTGCCACCAGCAAAGCCGGACAGGGCACAGATACGCAGTATTTT; CDR3 protein: CATSKAGQGTDTQYF
V gene: TRBV5-6; clone size: NA; D gene: NA; J gene: TRBJ2-5; CDR3 DNA: TGTGCCAGCAGCCCGCTAAGTGAGACCCAGTACTTC; CDR3 protein: CASSPLSETQYF
V gene: TRBV6-5; clone size: NA; D gene: NA; J gene: TRBJ1-5; CDR3 DNA: TGTGCCAGCAGTTCGACAGGCCCGTATCAGCCCCAGCATTTT; CDR3 protein: CASSSTGPYQPQHF
V gene: TRBV19; clone size: NA; D gene: NA; J gene: TRBJ2-5; CDR3 DNA: TGTGCCAGTAGTCAGAGGTCTGGGAGACAAGAGACCCAGTACTTC; CDR3 protein: CASSQRSGRQETQYF
V gene: TRBV19; clone size: NA; D gene: NA; J gene: TRBJ1-2; CDR3 DNA: TGTGCCAGTAGACAATTCCAGGGGTTCTATGGCTACACCTTC; CDR3 protein: CASRQFQGFYGYTF
V gene: TRBV7-2; clone size: NA; D gene: TRBD1; J gene: TRBJ2-5; CDR3 DNA: TGTGCCAGCAGCCCCGACAGGGGTGAGACCCAGTACTTC; CDR3 protein: CASSPDRGETQYF
V gene: TRBV19; clone size: few; D gene: TRBD2; J gene: TRBJ2-3; CDR3 DNA: TGTGCCAGTAGTGGCAGACTAGGCGGGGGTGCCCTCGGATCGAGCACAGATACGCAGTATTTT; CDR3 protein: CASSGRLGGGALGSSTDTQYF
V gene: TRBV5-1; clone size: NA; D gene: TRBD2; J gene: TRBJ2-5; CDR3 DNA: TGCGCCAGCAGCACATATATAGCGGGGGGGCACGAGACCCAGTACTTC; CDR3 protein: CASSTYIAGGHETQYF
V gene: TRBV7-3; clone size: NA; D gene: TRBD2; J gene: TRBJ2-3; CDR3 DNA: TGTGCCAGCAGCCCCGGACTAGCGGGGGGCACGGCAGATACGCAGTATTTT; CDR3 protein: CASSPGLAGGTADTQYF
V gene: TRBV7-9; clone size: NA; D gene: TRBD1; J gene: TRBJ1-2; CDR3 DNA: TGTGCCAGCAGCCTCGGACAGGCTTCCCACTACGAGCATGGCTACACCTTC; CDR3 protein: CASSLGQASHYEHGYTF
V gene: TRBV6-6; clone size: NA; D gene: TRBD2; J gene: TRBJ2-1; CDR3 DNA: TGTGCCAGCAGTTTTCTAGCGGGGGGGCTAAATGAGCAGTTCTTC; CDR3 protein: CASSFLAGGLNEQFF
V gene: TRBV7-3; clone size: NA; D gene: TRBD1; J gene: TRBJ1-1; CDR3 DNA: TGTGCCAGCAGCCCAGGGGGACAGTTGAACACTGAAGCTTTCTTT; CDR3 protein: CASSPGGQLNTEAFF
V gene: TRBV5-1; clone size: NA; D gene: NA; J gene: TRBJ2-6; CDR3 DNA: TGCGCCAGCAGCTCCCTTCAGGGTACTGGGGCCAACGTCCTGACTTTC; CDR3 protein: CASSSLQGTGANVLTF
V gene: TRBV7-2; clone size: once; D gene: TRBD1; J gene: TRBJ1-2; CDR3 DNA: TGTGCCAGCAGCTGGGACAGGGAAGGCCAGGGCTACACCTTC; CDR3 protein: CASSWDREGQGYTF
V gene: TRBV18; clone size: NA; D gene: TRBD1; J gene: TRBJ2-7; CDR3 DNA: TGTGCCAGCCTTCGGGACAGCACCTCCTACGAGCAGTACTTC; CDR3 protein: CASLRDSTSYEQYF
V gene: TRBV7-2; clone size: NA; D gene: NA; J gene: TRBJ1-2; CDR3 DNA: TGTGCCAGCACCCAGGGTGGGGGGAACTATGGCTACACCTTC; CDR3 protein: CASTQGGGNYGYTF
V gene: TRBV3-1/TRBV3-2; clone size: NA; D gene: NA; J gene: TRBJ1-2; CDR3 DNA: TGTGCCAGCAGCCAAGAGGAGAACTATGGCTACACCTTC; CDR3 protein: CASSQEENYGYTF
V gene: TRBV7-3; clone size: once; D gene: TRBD2; J gene: TRBJ2-1; CDR3 DNA: TGTGCCAGCAGCTCGGGACTAGCGGGGGCCAATGAGCAGTTCTTC; CDR3 protein: CASSSGLAGANEQFF
V gene: TRBV11-1; clone size: NA; D gene: NA; J gene: TRBJ2-7; CDR3 DNA: TGTGCCAGCAGCCCTAACCACTACTACGAGCAGTACTTC; CDR3 protein: CASSPNHYYEQYF
V gene: TRBV7-9; clone size: few; D gene: NA; J gene: TRBJ1-4; CDR3 DNA: TGTGCCAGCAGCGGCCGCCAACAGGGTCTGAGAGAAAAACTGTTTTTT; CDR3 protein: CASSGRQQGLREKLFF
V gene: TRBV4-2; clone size: NA; D gene: NA; J gene: TRBJ1-6; CDR3 DNA: TGTGCCAGCAGCCAAGACATCTCAAGGGGTTCACCCCTCCACTTT; CDR3 protein: CASSQDISRGSPLHF
V gene: TRBV5-1; clone size: NA; D gene: NA; J gene: TRBJ1-3; CDR3 DNA: TGCGCCAGCAGCTTGGCAGGGGCGGAACGTGGAAACACCATATATTTT; CDR3 protein: CASSLAGAERGNTIYF
V gene: TRBV7-3; clone size: NA; D gene: TRBD1; J gene: TRBJ1-3; CDR3 DNA: TGTGCCAGCAGCGGACAGGGTGTTGGAAACACCATATATTTT; CDR3 protein: CASSGQGVGNTIYF
V gene: TRBV4-2; clone size: NA; D gene: NA; J gene: TRBJ1-4; CDR3 DNA: TGTGCCAGCAGCCAAGATACAGGGCGATATGAAAAACTGTTTTTT; CDR3 protein: CASSQDTGRYEKLFF
V gene: TRBV19; clone size: NA; D gene: TRBD1; J gene: TRBJ1-2; CDR3 DNA: TGTGCCAGCCACGAACAGGGGGCGCAACACTATGGCTACACCTTC; CDR3 protein: CASHEQGAQHYGYTF